This record concerns one TCR beta chain sequence. The CDR3 loop spans 13 amino acids. The germline gives CDR1 MGHDK, CDR2 SYGVNS. V shed 8 bases and J 3 bases; nucleotides not matched to a gene: 4. These data originate in a study of blood T cell repertoires in COVID-19. In the authors' methods: Estimation of nucleated cell counts was performed using reference gene primer amplification. TCRdb's table, derived via immunoSEQ multiplex PCR, lists solely in-frame clones and lacks some. V, J and clone size are taken as reported in that table, and D and trimming were inferred from the DNA itself. The table lists 56,000 or so clones, 84% of them singletons.

This TCR was recovered from a woman of 80 years or more with acute or convalescent COVID-19. The J gene is TRBJ2-1, the V gene TRBV25-1, with 7 bases aligning to TRBD1. Input material: peripheral blood. CDR3 bases: TGTGCCAGCGGCTGGGACAGCTACAATGAGCAGTTCTTC. It encodes CASGWDSYNEQFF.